Below, 32 T cell receptor beta chains from the same sample are listed, as sequenced in a study of cytomegalovirus exposure and HLA in healthy donors. Vbeta (60) and Jbeta (13) primers were used in the PCR. Profiled with immunoSEQ multiplex PCR; TCRdb holds only in-frame clones, not every one. The data show over 130,000 clones, over 60% seen once. The sequenced material came from PBMCs. The source of these receptors is a man aged 35-49 years in good health and CMV-seronegative.

The V gene is TRBV27, the J gene TRBJ2-2, with a weak D call TRBD1 (5 bases). Germline values: CDR1 MNHEY, CDR2 SMNVEV (reference sequence). V lost 6 bases and J 4 bases, leaving 15 bases between the germline ends. This CDR3 has 15 residues. CDR3 bases: TGTGCCAGCAGCCAGTCGGTGGGGCTCACCGGGGAGCTGTTTTTT. This codes for CASSQSVGLTGELFF.

The rearrangement uses TRBV19 and TRBJ1-5; maybe TRBD1 (6 bases). This CDR3 spans 15 amino acids. Trimming removed 10 bases from V and 6 bases from J, with 22 bases in between. Germline CDR1 is LNHDA and CDR2 is SQIVND (reference sequence). In DNA, the CDR3 is TGTGCCACTGAAAAGGACAGAGATATCGGTCAGCCCCAGCATTTT. It codes for CATEKDRDIGQPQHF.

Concerning this clone: Compared with germline, one end of the junction differs, possibly owing to a read error. The J gene is TRBJ2-5, the V gene TRBV7-9; 11 bases align to TRBD2. The CDR3 has 17 residues. The V gene's germline CDR1 is SEHNR and CDR2 FQNEAQ (reference sequence). CDR3 in DNA: TGTTCCAGCAGCTTAACCGCTTCGGGACTAGCGGAAGAGACCCAGTACTTC. Translated, it gives CSSSLTASGLAEETQYF.

The chain employs TRBV4-1 and TRBJ2-2; possible D gene TRBD1, 5 bases. This CDR3 comprises 13 residues. Trimming took off 3 bases at V and 7 bases at J, with 9 bases between the two ends. CDR1 and CDR2 (germline): MGHRA, YSYEKL. This chain's CDR3 is CASSHNQGGELFF. Here the CDR3 DNA reads TGCGCCAGCAGCCATAACCAGGGCGGGGAGCTGTTTTTT.

The chain carries TRBV19 and TRBJ2-7; TRBD2 might be the D (6 bases). CDR3 length: 14 amino acids. Trimming removed 1 base at V and 6 bases at J, with 13 bases between. Germline V lookup: CDR1 LNHDA, CDR2 SQIVND (reference sequence). Written as DNA, the CDR3 is TGTGCCAGTAGTATAGTAGGGGACTCGCCCGAGCAGTACTTC. Amino acid sequence: CASSIVGDSPEQYF.

The chain employs TRBV10-3 and TRBJ2-3, with TRBD2 as a possible D gene (7 bases). Germline V gene sequence: CDR1 ENHRY, CDR2 SYGVKD. Trimming pared 1 base from V and 5 bases from J, leaving 16 bases between. CDR3 length: 16 amino acids. The DNA of the CDR3 is TGTGCCATCAGTGAGTGGATGGCGGGGGCGGGAGATACGCAGTATTTT. This gives the protein CAISEWMAGAGDTQYF.

The CDR3 DNA follows: TGCGCCAGCAGCCCCGGGACAGGGGGCAATGAGCAGTTCTTC. As protein: CASSPGTGGNEQFF. The chain recombines TRBV4-1 with TRBJ2-1; 11 bases match TRBD1. CDR1 is MGHRA and CDR2 is YSYEKL in the germline V gene. The CDR3 length is 14 residues. J gave up 6 bases and V 4 bases, and 2 bases lay outside the gene matches.

The rearrangement uses TRBV5-1 and TRBJ2-3; 8 nucleotides agree with TRBD2. Germline loops: CDR1 SGHRS, CDR2 YFSETQ. The J segment lost 2 bases and the V segment lost 4 bases, leaving 12 bases of the junction unmatched. There are 17 residues in the CDR3. The CDR3 DNA follows: TGCGCCAGCAGCGTGGCGGGGGCGGGGGGTCTCACAGATACGCAGTATTTT. As protein: CASSVAGAGGLTDTQYF.

The chain carries TRBV6-7 and TRBJ2-3; D is unresolved. TRBV6-7 is identified as an open reading frame with a role that is uncertain. This CDR3 spans 15 amino acids. The V end lost 6 bases, the J end lost 0 bases, and 13 bases lay between the germline ends. CDR3 coding DNA: TGTGCCAGCAGAAAGGAGAGGAATAGCACAGATACGCAGTATTTT. It encodes CASRKERNSTDTQYF.

This rearrangement joins TRBV4-1 to TRBJ2-2, with TRBD1 as a possible D gene (5 bases). Germline values: CDR1 MGHRA, CDR2 YSYEKL. V lost 3 bases to trimming and J lost 7 bases, with 21 bases between them. This CDR3 contains 17 residues. CDR3: CASSHREGHRGGGELFF. The CDR3 coding sequence is TGCGCCAGCAGCCACCGAGAAGGACACCGCGGCGGCGGGGAGCTGTTTTTT.

The chain carries TRBV21-1 and TRBJ2-7; the table names TRBD1, a call not compared with the DNA. TRBV21-1 represents a pseudogene. The CDR3 contains 12 residues. CDR3 sequence reads: CASSPSRQEQYF. CDR3 nucleotide sequence: TGTGCCAGCAGCCCGAGCAGGCAAGAGCAGTACTTC.

The rearrangement joins TRBV30 to TRBJ2-1, with TRBD2 matching 14 bases. This CDR3 is built from 16 residues. Germline CDR1 GTSNPN, CDR2 SVGIG (reference sequence). With 3 bases clipped from V and 8 bases from J, the junction kept 9 bases outside the gene matches. CDR3 in DNA: TGTGCCTGGAGAAATACCGGACTAGCGGGAGGCTATGAGCAGTTCTTC. It is translated as CAWRNTGLAGGYEQFF. Using reference TRBV30 and TRBJ2-1 for the parts outside the CDR3, the full variable domain is SQTIHQWPATLVQPVGSPLSLECTVEGTSNPNLYWYRQAAGRGLQLLFYSVGIGQISSEVPQNLSASRPQDRQFILSSKKLLLSDSGFYLCAWRNTGLAGGYEQFFGPGTRLTVL.

The gene calls are TRBV15 and TRBJ1-4; TRBD1 matches 11 bases. The CDR3 is 14 amino acids. CDR1 and CDR2 (germline): LNHNV, YYDKDF (reference sequence). Trimming at V came to 4 bases and at J to 7 bases, leaving 2 bases not matched to a gene. The CDR3 spells CATSKDRGLEKLFF. DNA for the CDR3: TGTGCCACCAGCAAGGACAGGGGGCTTGAAAAACTGTTTTTT.

This clone was recorded only once. The rearrangement joins TRBV5-6 to TRBJ1-1, with D maybe TRBD1 (5 bases). V gave up 4 bases and J gave up 0 bases, with 10 bases separating them. The germline CDR1 and CDR2 sequences are SGHDT and YYEEEE. This CDR3 contains 14 residues. CDR3 sequence reads: CASSPGGVNTEAFF. DNA of the CDR3: TGTGCCAGCAGCCCCGGGGGGGTGAACACTGAAGCTTTCTTT.

The genes are TRBV19 and TRBJ2-1; D ambiguous. Looked up from germline, CDR1 is LNHDA and CDR2 is SQIVND (reference sequence). Trimming shortened V by 5 bases and J by 4 bases, and 9 bases separated the two germline ends. This CDR3 is built from 13 residues. As DNA, the CDR3 is TGTGCCAGTAGTGCCTCAACTTACAATGAGCAGTTCTTC. This codes for CASSASTYNEQFF.

This clone was counted between two and nine times. The V call is TRBV4-1, the J call TRBJ2-7, with a weak D call TRBD2 (5 bases). Germline V gene data show CDR1 as MGHRA and CDR2 as YSYEKL. The V end was cut by 0 bases, the J end by 3 bases, with 12 bases between. This CDR3 is 15 amino acids long. DNA for the CDR3: TGCGCCAGCAGCCAAGATGGCGCTGGAGGCTACGAGCAGTACTTC. As protein: CASSQDGAGGYEQYF.

This clone has only a few counts. J is TRBJ1-1 and V is TRBV28; D unresolved. V dropped 1 base and J dropped 1 base, with 10 bases sitting between them. This CDR3 has 15 residues. Per germline, CDR1 MDHEN and CDR2 SYDVKM. The DNA of the CDR3 is TGTGCCAGCAGTTTATTTGGGCAGCCGAACACTGAAGCTTTCTTT. Its protein is CASSLFGQPNTEAFF.

This clone was observed a single time. The gene calls are TRBV7-9 and TRBJ2-5; 8 bases match TRBD1. Gene TRBJ2-7 matches the end of the DNA better, so the J call may be wrong. From germline, CDR1 is SEHNR and CDR2 FQNEAQ (reference sequence). The CDR3 covers 14 residues. The CDR3 is CASSLQGASYEQYF. CDR3 sequence (DNA): TGTGCCAGCAGCTTACAGGGGGCCTCCTACGAGCAGTACTTC.

As for this clone: The junction shows a germline mismatch at one end, possibly a read error. The sample contains more than one DNA sequence encoding this CDR3. The chain links TRBV5-8 to TRBJ2-1, with TRBD1 matching over 8 bases. CDR1 and CDR2 (germline): SGHTS, YDEGEE. The length of the CDR3 is 15 residues. The CDR3 spells CASSLGTGSYNEQFF. CDR3 DNA sequence: TGTGCCAGTAGCTTGGGGACAGGCTCCTACAATGAGCAGTTCTTC.

The gene calls are TRBV6-5 and TRBJ1-3; D is unresolved. CDR1 is MNHEY and CDR2 is SVGAGI in the germline V gene. The CDR3 is 12 amino acids. Trimming removed 9 bases from V and 0 bases from J, with 6 bases in between. The CDR3 DNA reads as TGTGCCAGTGGCAACTCTGGAAACACCATATATTTT. Its protein is CASGNSGNTIYF.

This clone has a single count. The chain employs TRBV27 and TRBJ2-1, with 11 bases that match TRBD1. The germline V gene encodes CDR1 MNHEY and CDR2 SMNVEV (reference sequence). This CDR3 contains 16 residues. The V gene end was trimmed by 1 base and the J gene end by 5 bases; junction bases not matched to a gene: 4. The CDR3 DNA sequence: TGTGCCAGCAGTTTATGGGGACAGGGGGGAAACAATGAGCAGTTCTTC. Protein product: CASSLWGQGGNNEQFF.

This clone was observed a single time. The chain couples TRBV28 to TRBJ2-7; D might be TRBD1 (6 bases). The germline V gene has CDR1 MDHEN and CDR2 SYDVKM. Trimming left V 6 bases short and J 1 base short, with 13 bases between. This CDR3 has 14 residues. CDR3 region: CASSITGTSYEQYF. CDR3 DNA sequence: TGTGCCAGCAGCATAACAGGGACATCCTACGAGCAGTACTTC.

The V and J genes are TRBV7-9 and TRBJ2-7; D might be TRBD1 (6 bases). There are 13 residues in the CDR3. The V and J ends lost 5 bases and 4 bases respectively, with 12 bases between them. Germline CDR1 is SEHNR and CDR2 is FQNEAQ (reference sequence). The CDR3 DNA reads TGTGCCAGCAGCGACTACAGGGTTTACGAGCAGTACTTC. Its translation: CASSDYRVYEQYF.

DNA of the CDR3: TGTGCCAGCAGCTCGGGACAGGCCAGGGGCTACACCTTC. Translating it yields CASSSGQARGYTF. V gene TRBV5-4 combines with J gene TRBJ1-2; 8 bases align to TRBD1. In germline, CDR1 is SGHNT, CDR2 YYREEE (reference sequence). V lost 3 bases and J lost 8; bases outside the gene matches: 6. CDR3 length equals 13 residues. The variable domain in full, with the rest retrieved from reference TRBV5-4 and TRBJ1-2, is ETGVTQSPTHLIKTRGQQVTLRCSSQSGHNTVSWYQQALGQGPQFIFQYYREEENGRGNFPPRFSGLQFPNYSSELNVNALELDDSALYLCASSSGQARGYTFGSGTRLTVV.

The gene calls are TRBV28 and TRBJ2-7; TRBD1 matches at 11 bases. This CDR3 has 16 amino acids. CDR1 MDHEN and CDR2 SYDVKM come from the germline V gene. Trimming at V came to 6 bases and at J to 2 bases, leaving 9 bases not matched to a gene. CDR3 in DNA: TGTGCCAGCAGACCCACCGGGACAGGGGGTCCCTACGAGCAGTACTTC. Translated, it gives CASRPTGTGGPYEQYF.

The gene calls are TRBV23-1 and TRBJ1-3; 9 nucleotides agree with TRBD1. TRBV23-1 qualifies as an ORF whose function is uncertain. The CDR3 covers 22 residues. Trimming removed 0 bases from V and 6 bases from J; junction bases left unmatched: 24. The CDR3: CASSQSETYRLRGTGSENTIYF. The DNA of the CDR3 is TGCGCCAGCAGTCAATCAGAGACCTACCGCCTCCGGGGGACAGGGAGCGAAAACACCATATATTTT.

The chain employs TRBV19 and TRBJ1-5; 12 bases are shared with TRBD1. The ends lost 4 bases at V and 7 bases at J; junction bases unmatched: 8. This CDR3 spans 16 amino acids. Germline CDR1 reads LNHDA; CDR2 reads SQIVND (reference sequence). The DNA for the CDR3 is TGTGCCAGTAGTAGAAGGGACAGGGGGCGAGAACAGCCCCAGCATTTT. Translating gives CASSRRDRGREQPQHF.

The V call is TRBV15, the J call TRBJ2-3; D is possibly TRBD1 (6 bases). Germline V gene sequence: CDR1 LNHNV, CDR2 YYDKDF (reference sequence). The CDR3 covers 16 residues. Deletions cut 0 bases from V and 2 bases from J, with 12 bases between. Here the CDR3 reads CATSREPGTPTDTQYF. For the CDR3, the DNA is TGTGCCACCAGCAGAGAACCAGGGACACCCACAGATACGCAGTATTTT.

V is TRBV4-1 and J is TRBJ2-5, with 9 bases matching TRBD1. Looked up from germline, CDR1 is MGHRA and CDR2 is YSYEKL. V gave up 0 bases and J gave up 4 bases; unmatched junction bases: 6. The CDR3 sequence is 16 residues long. In nucleotides, the CDR3 is TGCGCCAGCAGCCAAGATAGAGGACAGGGGTCAGAGACCCAGTACTTC. This gives the protein CASSQDRGQGSETQYF.

This clone turned up a few times. The chain carries TRBV28 and TRBJ2-1, with 11 bases lining up with TRBD2. Germline V gene sequence: CDR1 MDHEN, CDR2 SYDVKM. The junction had 7 bases not matched to a gene; V was cut back by 5 bases and J by 4 bases. The CDR3 covers 16 residues. The CDR3 region is CASSGASGGSYNEQFF. DNA of the CDR3: TGTGCCAGCAGTGGAGCTAGCGGGGGGAGTTACAATGAGCAGTTCTTC. Full variable domain (outside the CDR3, taken from reference TRBV28 and TRBJ2-1): DVKVTQSSRYLVKRTGEKVFLECVQDMDHENMFWYRQDPGLGLRLIYFSYDVKMKEKGDIPEGYSVSREKKERFSLILESASTNQTSMYLCASSGASGGSYNEQFFGPGTRLTVL.

The chain uses TRBV29-1 and TRBJ2-7, with 14 bases lining up with TRBD2. The V segment lost 6 bases and the J segment 1 base; nucleotides outside the gene matches: 8. Germline-derived CDR1 and CDR2 are SQVTM and ANQGSEA. The CDR3 is 16 amino acids. The CDR3 here is CSVGLAGGTFSYEQYF. CDR3 DNA: TGCAGCGTAGGACTAGCGGGAGGAACCTTTTCCTACGAGCAGTACTTC.

This clone was observed a handful of times. V gene TRBV10-1 combines with J gene TRBJ2-2; the D is unclear. CDR1 is WNHNN and CDR2 is SYGVQD in the germline V gene (reference sequence). This CDR3 is 13 amino acids long. V lost 0 bases and J lost 6, with 5 bases in between. This chain's CDR3 is CASSESGSGELFF. The CDR3 DNA follows: TGCGCCAGCAGTGAGTCCGGGTCCGGGGAGCTGTTTTTT.